The source of this T cell receptor beta chain is a study of T cells generated in artificial thymic organoids (dated by TCRdb to 2017 to 2019). Context from the whole study: TCR alpha and beta CDR3 repertoires of in vitro artificial thymic organoid-derived CD8 single positive T cells were compared with thymic and peripheral blood naive CD8 T cells. Displayed repertoire sequencing data were described as representative of three independent experiments.

What the authors observed across the whole study: Physiological TCR clonotype diversity, comparable to that of thymic and blood naive CD8 T cells, was observed in organoid-derived CD8 single positive T cells.

This clonotype is judged medium-sized (0.01 to 0.1%). The clone's antigen remains unknown. Per-base quality was not reported, and no clone a single base away is much larger than it. Healthy adult donors provided non-mobilized peripheral blood. Primary CD8+ T cells were enriched with magnetic beads using the Miltenyi CD8+ T cell Isolation Kit. Before RNA extraction, naive CD8 T cells from blood were sorted by FACS as CD3+TCRalphabeta+CD8+CD45RO-CCR7+ cells. For each sample, the RNeasy Micro kit was used to purify total RNA from approximately 40,000 to 200,000 sorted cells, and RNA quality was checked on an Agilent RNA 6000 Nano chip. From its cysteine to its phenylalanine, the CDR3 spans 12 amino acids. Just CDR3 DNA is preserved here, 36 bases in frame from base 1. A distance of 10 bases separates the germline ends of V and J, which lose 3 bases and 7 bases respectively. TCRalpha and TCRbeta libraries were amplified separately by semi-nested PCR with Advantage 2 and reverse primers in the TRAC or TRBC constant regions. The amount of total RNA going into first-strand cDNA synthesis ranged between roughly 3 and 500 ng. The TCR cDNA libraries were generated by 5'-RACE using the SMARTer PCR cDNA Synthesis kit, with a poly-dT primer driving first-strand synthesis. Semi-nested constant-region reverse primers carried 5-nucleotide sample-specific barcodes, and products were cleaned with the Zymo DNA Clean and Concentrator-5 kit. Up to ten barcoded samples were pooled, ligated to Illumina adaptors and sequenced on an Illumina MiSeq as 2 x 150 bp paired-end reads. From the authors' description of their analysis: Demultiplexed reads were aligned with BLAT to a custom library of all human TRAV, TRAJ, TRBV, TRBD and TRBJ combinations from IMGT. The best BLAT hits were picked using pslCDnaFilter (-maxAligns=1, -ignoreIntrons), and custom Perl scripts were used to calculate clonotype frequencies. Starting from the raw public reads, TCRdb applied fastp trimming at Q25, assembled clones with MiXCR and retained in-frame beta chains. One record per CDR3 amino acid sequence lists the most common genes and DNA. TCRdb, rather than the study authors, made the V and J calls. Within this sample are several thousand distinct CDR3 sequences, with around 31% of them counted one time only. The top ten hold 2.4% of the sample.

In this chain, TRBV12-3 or TRBV12-4 is recombined with TRBJ2-7; TRBD2 might be the D gene, on 5 matching bases. The source of this sequence is a human donor who gave cord blood stem cells for thymic organoid culture, a cardiac surgery patient who gave postnatal thymus, or a blood donor (not recorded which). Source material: naive CD8+ T cells from blood. The meaning of the sample's cell subset or site label: CD3+TCRalphabeta+CD8SP T cells; for blood, CD45RO-CCR7+ naive CD8+ T cells. The nucleotides are TGTGCCAGCAGTTTGGGTTGGAGGGAGCAGTACTTC. This gives the protein CASSLGWREQYF.